Sequencing of this T cell receptor (beta chain) was carried out in a study of response to subunit inactivated influenza vaccine. Study-wide points: The authors put forward the suggestion that each seasonal influenza vaccination may bring in only a limited number of new T cells.

This clonotype was observed a few times. Its antigen is still unknown. MiXCR, applied by TCRdb to the RT-PCR reads, yields one record per CDR3 protein. The table records roughly 700,000 distinct CDR3 sequences, more than 15% of them present only once. Trimming took 2 bases from V and 6 from J, leaving 11 bases between them. This CDR3 spans 14 amino acids. From germline, CDR1 is MDHEN and CDR2 SYDVKM. The source was PBMCs from blood, collected less than 13 days after vaccination. The origin of this receptor is a man over 45 who received an inactivated influenza vaccine. The V call is TRBV28, the J call TRBJ1-5; D call uncertain. The CDR3 loop reads CASSLIGNGQPQHF. The CDR3 DNA reads as TGTGCCAGCAGTTTAATTGGCAACGGTCAGCCCCAGCATTTT.